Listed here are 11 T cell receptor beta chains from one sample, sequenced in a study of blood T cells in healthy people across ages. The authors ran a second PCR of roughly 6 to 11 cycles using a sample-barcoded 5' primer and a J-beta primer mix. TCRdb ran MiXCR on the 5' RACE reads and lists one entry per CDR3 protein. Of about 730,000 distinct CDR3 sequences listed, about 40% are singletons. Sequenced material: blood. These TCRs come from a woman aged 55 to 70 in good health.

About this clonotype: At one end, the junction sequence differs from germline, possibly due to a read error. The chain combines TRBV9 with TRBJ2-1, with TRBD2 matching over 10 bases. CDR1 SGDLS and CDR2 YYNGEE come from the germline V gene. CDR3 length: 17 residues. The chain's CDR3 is CAGSVEGLANSYNEQFF. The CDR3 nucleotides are TGTGCCGGCAGCGTAGAGGGACTAGCGAACTCCTACAATGAGCAGTTCTTC.

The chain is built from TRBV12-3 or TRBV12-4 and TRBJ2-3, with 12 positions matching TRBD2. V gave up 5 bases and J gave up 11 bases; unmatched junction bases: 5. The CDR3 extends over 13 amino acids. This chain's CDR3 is CASSPLAGGMQYF. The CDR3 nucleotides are TGTGCCAGCAGTCCACTAGCGGGAGGAATGCAGTATTTT.

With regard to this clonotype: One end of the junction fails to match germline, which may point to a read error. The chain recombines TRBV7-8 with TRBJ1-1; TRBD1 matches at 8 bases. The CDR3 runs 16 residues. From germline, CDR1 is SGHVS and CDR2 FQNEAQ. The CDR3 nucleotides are TGCGCCAGCATCCCTGGGGCAGGGGGCAGGTCCACTGAAGCTTTCTTT. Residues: CASIPGAGGRSTEAFF.

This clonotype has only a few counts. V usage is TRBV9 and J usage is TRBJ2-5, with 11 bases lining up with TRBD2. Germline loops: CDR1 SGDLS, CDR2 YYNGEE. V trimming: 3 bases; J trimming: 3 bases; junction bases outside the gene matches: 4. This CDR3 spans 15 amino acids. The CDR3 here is CASSGSGLAEETQYF. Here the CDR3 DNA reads TGTGCCAGCAGCGGATCGGGACTAGCGGAAGAGACCCAGTACTTC.

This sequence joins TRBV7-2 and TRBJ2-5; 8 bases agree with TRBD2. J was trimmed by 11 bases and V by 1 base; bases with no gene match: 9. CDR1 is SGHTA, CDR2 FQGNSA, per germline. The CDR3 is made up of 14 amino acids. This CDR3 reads CASSLGAGAREQYF. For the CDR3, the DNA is TGTGCCAGCAGCTTAGGAGCGGGGGCGAGGGAGCAGTACTTC.

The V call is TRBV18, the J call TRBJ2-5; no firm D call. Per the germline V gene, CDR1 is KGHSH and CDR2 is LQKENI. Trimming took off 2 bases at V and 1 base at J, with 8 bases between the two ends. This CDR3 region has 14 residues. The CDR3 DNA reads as TGTGCCAGCTCACCAAACGTGCGCCAAGAGACCCAGTACTTC. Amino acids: CASSPNVRQETQYF. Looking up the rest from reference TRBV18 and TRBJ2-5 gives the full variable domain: NAGVMQNPRHLVRRRGQEARLRCSPMKGHSHVYWYRQLPEEGLKFMVYLQKENIIDESGMPKERFSAEFPKEGPSILRIQQVVRGDSAAYFCASSPNVRQETQYFGPGTRLLVL.

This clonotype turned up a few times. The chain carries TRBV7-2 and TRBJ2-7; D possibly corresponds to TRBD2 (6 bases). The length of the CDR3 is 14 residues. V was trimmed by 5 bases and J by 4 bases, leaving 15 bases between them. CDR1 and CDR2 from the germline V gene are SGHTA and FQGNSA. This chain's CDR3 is CASSRDFGPYEQYF. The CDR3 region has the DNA TGTGCCAGCAGCAGGGACTTTGGGCCGTACGAGCAGTACTTC.

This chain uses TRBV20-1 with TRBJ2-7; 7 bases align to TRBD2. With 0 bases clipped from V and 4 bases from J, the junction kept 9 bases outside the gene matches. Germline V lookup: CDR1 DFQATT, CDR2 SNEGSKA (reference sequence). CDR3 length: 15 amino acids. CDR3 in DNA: TGCAGTGCTAGAGATGTGGGGGGGAGAGAATACGAGCAGTACTTC. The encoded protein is CSARDVGGREYEQYF.

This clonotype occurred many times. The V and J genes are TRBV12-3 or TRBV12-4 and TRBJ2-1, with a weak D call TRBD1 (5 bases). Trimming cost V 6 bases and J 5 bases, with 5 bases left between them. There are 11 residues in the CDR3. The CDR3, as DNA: TGTGCCAGCAGACAGGACAATGAGCAGTTCTTC. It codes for CASRQDNEQFF.

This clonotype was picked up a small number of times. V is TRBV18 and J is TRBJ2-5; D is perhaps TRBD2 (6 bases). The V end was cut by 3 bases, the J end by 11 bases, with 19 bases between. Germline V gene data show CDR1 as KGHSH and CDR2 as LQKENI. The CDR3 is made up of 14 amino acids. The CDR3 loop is CASSPEGPPVGQYF. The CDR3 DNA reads TGTGCCAGCTCACCGGAGGGCCCCCCGGTCGGGCAGTACTTC.

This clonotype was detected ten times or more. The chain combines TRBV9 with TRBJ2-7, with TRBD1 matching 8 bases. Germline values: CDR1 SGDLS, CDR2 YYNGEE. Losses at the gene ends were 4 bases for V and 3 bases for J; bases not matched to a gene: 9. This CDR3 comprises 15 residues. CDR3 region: CASSHTTGGGYEQYF. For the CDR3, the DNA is TGTGCCAGCAGCCATACAACAGGGGGAGGCTACGAGCAGTACTTC.